This T cell receptor (beta chain) emerged from a study of cytomegalovirus exposure and HLA in healthy donors. PCR amplification relied on 60 Vbeta primers (plus 13 Jbeta primers). Assay: immunoSEQ multiplex PCR; the TCRdb copy retains only in-frame clones and omits some. The sample records around 230,000 clones, roughly 84% being singletons. V lost 6 bases to trimming and J lost 2 bases; unmatched junction nucleotides: 7. Germline-derived CDR1 and CDR2 are MNHEY and SMNVEV (reference sequence). The length of the CDR3 is 15 residues. The specimen was PBMCs. The sequence derives from a girl aged 2-10 years in good health and CMV-seronegative. The chain employs TRBV27 and TRBJ2-7; 10 bases agree with TRBD1. The DNA for the CDR3 is TGTGCCAGCAGCTACGCGACAGGGGGCGCCTACGAGCAGTACTTC. This codes for CASSYATGGAYEQYF.